These 3 T cell receptor beta chains share one sample of origin, sequenced in a study of lymphopenia after photon versus proton radiotherapy. The protocol was immunoSEQ multiplex PCR, while the TCRdb copy is restricted to in-frame clones and leaves out a portion. Of under 20,000 clones listed, 85% to 95% were seen once; the top ten hold about 6.5%. Sequences were derived from peripheral blood, sampled from a patient treated with photon-based radiotherapy. The receptors here all came from a man in his 60s with pancreatic cancer.

The chain recombines TRBV29-1 with TRBJ2-2; D is possibly TRBD1 (5 bases). V was pared by 0 bases and J by 4 bases, with 9 bases between. This CDR3 has 14 residues. Germline V gene data show CDR1 as SQVTM and CDR2 as ANQGSEA. CDR3 region: CSVEDGDSTGELFF. CDR3 bases: TGCAGCGTTGAAGATGGCGACAGCACCGGGGAGCTGTTTTTT.

The rearrangement joins TRBV2 to TRBJ2-3, with D possibly being TRBD2 (6 bases). Germline CDR1 reads SNHLY; CDR2 reads FYNNEI. Trimming pared 10 bases from V and 0 bases from J, leaving 20 bases between. The CDR3 covers 16 residues. CDR3 nucleotides: TGTGCCACCACCTCCGTTCTAGCGCTAAGCACAGATACGCAGTATTTT. This codes for CATTSVLALSTDTQYF.

The chain carries TRBV9 and TRBJ2-1; D remains unclear. Germline loops: CDR1 SGDLS, CDR2 YYNGEE. This CDR3 comprises 15 residues. V shed 0 bases and J shed 5 bases, with 12 bases lying between them. The CDR3 region is CASSVGADGDNEQFF. The CDR3 coding sequence is TGTGCCAGCAGCGTAGGGGCGGACGGAGACAATGAGCAGTTCTTC.